This passage covers 21 T cell receptor beta chains from one sample sequenced in a study of cytomegalovirus exposure and HLA in healthy donors (dated by TCRdb to 2016 to 2017). Library preparation was by the immunoSEQ multiplex PCR assay. A mixture of 60 forward primers for TCR Vbeta segments and 13 reverse primers for TCR Jbeta segments was used in the multiplex PCR. The clones in this table, taken by TCRdb from immuneACCESS, are in-frame only. Not every clone is retained; where verified, under half of the shortfall comes from an unresolved V gene, and the cause of the rest is unknown. For this sample the table gives more than 100,000 clones, of which approximately 10% were detected only once. The top ten clonotypes cover more than 6.5% of the sample. Input material: PBMCs. These receptors were collected from a woman between 40 and 50 years old in good health and CMV-seropositive.

This clone was seen only once. The chain joins TRBV20-1 to TRBJ2-4; D may be TRBD1 (5 bases). Germline CDR1 and CDR2: DFQATT and SNEGSKA (reference sequence). V dropped 6 bases and J dropped 5 bases, with 8 bases sitting between them. This CDR3 spans 11 amino acids. CDR3 loop: CSAPTENIQYF. The CDR3 DNA reads as TGCAGTGCCCCGACAGAAAACATTCAGTACTTC.

This clone has more than one count but fewer than ten. The chain combines TRBV5-1 with TRBJ2-1; 13 nucleotides align to TRBD2. Germline trimming cut 2 bases from V and 9 bases from J; bases unmatched to any gene: 5. Germline V gene lookup returns CDR1 SGHRS and CDR2 YFSETQ. The CDR3 runs 15 residues. CDR3 nucleotides: TGCGCCAGCAGCTTACTAGCGGGGGGGGTGACTGAGCAGTTCTTC. This codes for CASSLLAGGVTEQFF.

V usage is TRBV2 and J usage is TRBJ1-4; TRBD1 agrees at 7 bases. Looked up from germline, CDR1 is SNHLY and CDR2 is FYNNEI. The CDR3 extends over 17 amino acids. J gave up 0 bases and V 7 bases, and 11 bases lay outside the gene matches. CDR3: CASTLDRTLATNEKLFF. DNA for the CDR3: TGTGCCAGCACCCTGGACAGGACCCTTGCAACTAATGAAAAACTGTTTTTT.

V and J are TRBV6-5 and TRBJ1-6; TRBD1 agrees at 10 bases. V trimming: 0 bases; J trimming: 8 bases; junction bases outside the gene matches: 4. From germline, CDR1 is MNHEY and CDR2 SVGAGI. CDR3 length: 16 residues. In nucleotides, the CDR3 is TGTGCCAGCAGTTACTCCGGGGACAGGGGTCATTCACCCCTCCACTTT. Protein: CASSYSGDRGHSPLHF.

The J gene is TRBJ2-5, the V gene TRBV4-1; 12 nucleotides line up with TRBD2. With V trimmed by 3 bases and J by 6 bases, 5 bases remained unmatched. There are 15 residues in the CDR3. Germline V gene lookup returns CDR1 MGHRA and CDR2 YSYEKL. In DNA, the CDR3 is TGCGCCAGCAGCCAGTGGACTAGCGGGGTAAAGACCCAGTACTTC. It yields the protein CASSQWTSGVKTQYF.

The chain links TRBV5-1 to TRBJ1-5, with 8 nucleotides matching TRBD1. The ends lost 10 bases at V and 4 bases at J; junction bases unmatched: 4. Per the germline V gene, CDR1 is SGHRS and CDR2 is YFSETQ. The CDR3 has 12 residues. CDR3 nucleotide sequence: TGCGCCGGTCAGGGGGCTAATCAGCCCCAGCATTTT. As protein: CAGQGANQPQHF.

The gene calls are TRBV7-2 and TRBJ2-2; D is uncertain. Per germline, CDR1 SGHTA and CDR2 FQGNSA. CDR3 size: 13 residues. With 5 bases removed from V and 5 bases from J, the gap between germline ends came to 9 bases. CDR3 DNA: TGTGCCAGCAGCCTATACTCGACCGGGGAGCTGTTTTTT. The encoded protein is CASSLYSTGELFF.

This clone was detected a few times. The gene calls are TRBV6-5 and TRBJ2-2; D possibly corresponds to TRBD2 (7 bases). Germline CDR1 reads MNHEY; CDR2 reads SVGAGI. CDR3 length: 15 amino acids. V lost 7 bases and J lost 3, with 15 bases in between. The CDR3 coding sequence is TGTGCCAGCATTGGGGGGGGGCCGGACACCGGGGAGCTGTTTTTT. Translation gives CASIGGGPDTGELFF.

This rearrangement joins TRBV21-1 to TRBJ1-5; the DNA was not used to check the table's D call, TRBD1. TRBV21-1 is a pseudogene. The CDR3 spans 22 residues. DNA for the CDR3: TGTGCCAGCAGCAAAGGATTAGGGGACCGGGACAGGGTATCCTATAGCAATCAGCCCCAGCATTTT. Translating gives CASSKGLGDRDRVSYSNQPQHF.

This clone has only a few counts. The rearrangement links TRBV12-5 to TRBJ1-2; D might be TRBD1 (5 bases). Germline CDR1 LGHNT, CDR2 FRNRAP. Trimming removed 0 bases at V and 6 bases at J, with 14 bases between. The CDR3 extends over 15 amino acids. The CDR3 loop reads CASGLVVGGVNGYTF. In nucleotides, the CDR3 is TGTGCTAGTGGTTTGGTCGTGGGGGGAGTGAATGGCTACACCTTC.

The chain recombines TRBV5-6 with TRBJ2-1; TRBD2 is a possible D gene (5 bases). Germline-derived CDR1 and CDR2 are SGHDT and YYEEEE. The V and J ends lost 5 bases and 6 bases respectively, with 15 bases between them. The CDR3 is 14 amino acids. CDR3 DNA: TGTGCCAGCAGAAGGCGGGCTATCCCCAATGAGCAGTTCTTC. Translated, it gives CASRRRAIPNEQFF.

This clone was picked up a small number of times. The rearrangement links TRBV7-9 to TRBJ1-3; D not certain. The CDR3 contains 18 residues. From germline, CDR1 is SEHNR and CDR2 FQNEAQ (reference sequence). The V end lost 1 base, the J end lost 1 base, and 17 bases lay between the germline ends. The CDR3 protein is CASSLVGNGRISGNTIYF. The CDR3 coding sequence is TGTGCCAGCAGCTTAGTCGGTAATGGTAGAATTTCTGGAAACACCATATATTTT.

This clone was detected a few times. The rearrangement joins TRBV2 to TRBJ2-7; 10 nucleotides align to TRBD1. The J segment lost 7 bases and the V segment lost 6 bases, leaving 9 bases of the junction unmatched. This CDR3 has 14 amino acids. The germline gives CDR1 SNHLY, CDR2 FYNNEI. The CDR3 coding sequence is TGTGCCAGCAGACGGGACAGGGGCCCTTGGGAGCAGTACTTC. Encoded protein: CASRRDRGPWEQYF.

The chain couples TRBV5-4 to TRBJ2-3; possibly TRBD1 for D (5 bases). V lost 4 bases, J lost 3 bases, and 6 bases lay in between. Germline V gene sequence: CDR1 SGHNT, CDR2 YYREEE (reference sequence). This CDR3 has 12 amino acids. The CDR3 DNA reads TGTGCCAGCAGCGGACAAACAGATACGCAGTATTTT. Translating it yields CASSGQTDTQYF. The full variable domain, in which reference TRBV5-4 and TRBJ2-3 provide the parts outside the CDR3, is ETGVTQSPTHLIKTRGQQVTLRCSSQSGHNTVSWYQQALGQGPQFIFQYYREEENGRGNFPPRFSGLQFPNYSSELNVNALELDDSALYLCASSGQTDTQYFGPGTRLTVL.

This rearrangement joins TRBV18 to TRBJ2-5; D may be TRBD1 (6 bases). The germline V and J ends were trimmed by 2 bases and 3 bases, with 10 bases remaining between them. The CDR3 is made up of 14 amino acids. Germline CDR1 and CDR2: KGHSH and LQKENI. The CDR3 loop reads CASSPRGQEETQYF. In DNA, the CDR3 is TGTGCCAGCTCACCAAGGGGACAAGAAGAGACCCAGTACTTC.

This rearrangement joins TRBV7-2 to TRBJ1-4; 10 nucleotides line up with TRBD1. Losses at the gene ends were 1 base for V and 8 bases for J; bases not matched to a gene: 4. Germline CDR1 SGHTA, CDR2 FQGNSA. The CDR3 runs 15 residues. Written as DNA, the CDR3 is TGTGCCAGCAGCTTAGGAGGGACAGGGGAAGAAAAACTGTTTTTT. This sequence encodes CASSLGGTGEEKLFF.

This clone appeared a few times. CDR3 sequence (DNA): TGTGCCAGCAGTCCAAAACTCCCCGAAGGCTACACCTTC. It encodes CASSPKLPEGYTF. The rearrangement links TRBV6-5 to TRBJ1-2; D is ambiguous. Trimming stripped 5 bases from V and 8 bases from J, with 15 bases between. CDR3 length: 13 amino acids. CDR1 and CDR2 from the germline V gene are MNHEY and SVGAGI.

The chain combines TRBV6-5 with TRBJ2-7; the match to TRBD1 covers 7 bases. V was pared by 2 bases and J by 5 bases, with 12 bases of the junction left unmatched. The CDR3 contains 16 residues. The germline gives CDR1 MNHEY, CDR2 SVGAGI. CDR3 sequence: CASSYGAGTEFDEQYF. CDR3 bases: TGTGCCAGCAGTTACGGCGCCGGGACAGAGTTCGACGAGCAGTACTTC.

This clone was seen only a few times. This chain uses TRBV10-3 with TRBJ2-3; 7 bases match TRBD2. Trimming cost V 4 bases and J 3 bases; bases outside gene matches: 4. Germline values: CDR1 ENHRY, CDR2 SYGVKD. This CDR3 contains 14 residues. This chain's CDR3 is CAISGGGLTDTQYF. CDR3 sequence (DNA): TGTGCCATCAGTGGGGGGGGGTTAACAGATACGCAGTATTTT.

CDR3 protein: CASSQVGGGATDTQYF. The DNA for the CDR3 is TGTGCCAGCAGCCAAGTTGGCGGGGGGGCTACAGATACGCAGTATTTT. V gene TRBV14 combines with J gene TRBJ2-3, with 9 bases that match TRBD2. The CDR3 extends over 16 amino acids. V was clipped by 1 base and J by 3 bases; unmatched bases: 5. Per the germline V gene, CDR1 is SGHDN and CDR2 is FVKESK. The full variable domain, its missing parts supplied by reference TRBV14 and TRBJ2-3, is EAGVTQFPSHSVIEKGQTVTLRCDPISGHDNLYWYRRVMGKEIKFLLHFVKESKQDESGMPNNRFLAERTGGTYSTLKVQPAELEDSGVYFCASSQVGGGATDTQYFGPGTRLTVL.

The chain carries TRBV6-6 and TRBJ1-1; tentatively, D is TRBD1 (5 bases). With 2 bases removed from V and 1 base from J, the gap between germline ends came to 8 bases. There are 14 residues in the CDR3. Germline V gene lookup returns CDR1 MNHNY and CDR2 SVGAGI (reference sequence). The CDR3 region is CASSYGGTNTEAFF. CDR3 nucleotide sequence: TGTGCCAGCAGTTACGGGGGGACGAACACTGAAGCTTTCTTT.